This T cell receptor beta chain was recorded in a study of shared clonotypes between healthy human individuals. There are 16 residues in the CDR3. Germline V gene sequence: CDR1 SGHTA, CDR2 FQGTGA. J was trimmed by 2 bases and V by 1 base; bases with no gene match: 6. The quantity of DNA used in unsorted PBMC replicate PCRs was about 0.3 ug, corresponding to around 32,000 T cell genomes. Original processing methods: Because ImmunoSEQ provided only junction sequences with no quality scores, the filtering differed. Assay used: immunoSEQ multiplex PCR; TCRdb lists only in-frame clones, some missing. V and J calls and clone size come straight from that table; D and trimming were deduced from the DNA. The sample has 550,000 to 600,000 clones, around three quarters seen once; the top ten hold around 12%.

Sequenced: PBMCs. The sequence came from a woman in her 40s in good health. Some clones in this sample may be carry-over from other donors' samples. The rearrangement links TRBV7-3 to TRBJ2-3; 7 positions agree with TRBD2. CDR3 region: CASSLMPSGNTDTQYF. CDR3 DNA sequence: TGTGCCAGCAGCTTAATGCCTAGCGGAAACACAGATACGCAGTATTTT.